This TCR beta chain was recovered during a study of T cell responses to AZD1222 COVID-19 vaccine. V dropped 4 bases and J dropped 0 bases, with 6 bases sitting between them. The CDR3 runs to 13 residues. Germline V CDR1 and CDR2: SQVTM, ANQGSEA. Study-wide results and caveats: Most donors were white British, females outnumbered males, and clonal diversity was possibly underestimated. Reports indicate that nearly half of spike-specific TCRs are directed at unmutated variant regions.

Produced via immunoSEQ multiplex PCR; TCRdb's table is partial and in-frame only. The sample carries over 100,000 clones, approximately 91% recorded once. A note on this clone: Its antigen remains unknown.

This specimen consisted of peripheral blood, obtained 28 days after the second AZD1222 dose. This sequence joins TRBV29-1 and TRBJ2-2; no firm D call. This sequence was found in an adult who received the AZD1222 COVID-19 vaccine. CDR3 loop: CSVVPANTGELFF. DNA of the CDR3: TGCAGCGTTGTCCCAGCGAACACCGGGGAGCTGTTTTTT.